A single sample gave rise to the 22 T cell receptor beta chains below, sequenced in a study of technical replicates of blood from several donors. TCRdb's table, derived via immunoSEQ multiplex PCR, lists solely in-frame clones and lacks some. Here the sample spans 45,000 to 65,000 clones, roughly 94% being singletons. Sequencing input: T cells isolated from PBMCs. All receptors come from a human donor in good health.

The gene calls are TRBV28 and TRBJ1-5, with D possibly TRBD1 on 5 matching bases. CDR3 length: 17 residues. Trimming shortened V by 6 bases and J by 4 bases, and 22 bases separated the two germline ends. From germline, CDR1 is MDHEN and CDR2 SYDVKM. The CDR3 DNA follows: TGTGCCAGCAGGAACCGCTCGTGGCAGGGAAGGAATCAGCCCCAGCATTTT. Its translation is CASRNRSWQGRNQPQHF. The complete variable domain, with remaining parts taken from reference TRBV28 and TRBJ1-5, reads DVKVTQSSRYLVKRTGEKVFLECVQDMDHENMFWYRQDPGLGLRLIYFSYDVKMKEKGDIPEGYSVSREKKERFSLILESASTNQTSMYLCASRNRSWQGRNQPQHFGDGTRLSIL.

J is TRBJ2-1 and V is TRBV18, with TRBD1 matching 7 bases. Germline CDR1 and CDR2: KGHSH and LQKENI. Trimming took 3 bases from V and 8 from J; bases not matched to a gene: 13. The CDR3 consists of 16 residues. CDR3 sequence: CASSPGKRQGLDEQFF. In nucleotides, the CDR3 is TGTGCCAGCTCACCTGGTAAGAGACAGGGTTTGGATGAGCAGTTCTTC.

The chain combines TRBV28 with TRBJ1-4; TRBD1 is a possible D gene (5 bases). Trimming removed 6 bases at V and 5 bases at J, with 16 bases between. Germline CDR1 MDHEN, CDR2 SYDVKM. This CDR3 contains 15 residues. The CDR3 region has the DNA TGTGCCAGCAGGGGGGGAGGGGAGTCGAATGAAAAACTGTTTTTT. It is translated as CASRGGGESNEKLFF.

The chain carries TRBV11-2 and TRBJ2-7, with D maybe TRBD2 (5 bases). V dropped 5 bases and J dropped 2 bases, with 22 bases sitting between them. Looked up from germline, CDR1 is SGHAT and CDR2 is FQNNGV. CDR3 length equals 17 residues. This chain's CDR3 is CASSSGRVGQDAYEQYF. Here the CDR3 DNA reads TGTGCCAGCAGCAGCGGTCGTGTGGGTCAGGACGCCTACGAGCAGTACTTC.

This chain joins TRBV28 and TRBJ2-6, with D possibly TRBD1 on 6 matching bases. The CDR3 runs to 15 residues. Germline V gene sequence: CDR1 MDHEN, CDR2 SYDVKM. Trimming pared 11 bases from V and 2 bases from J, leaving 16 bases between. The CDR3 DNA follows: TGTGCCTGCGTGCAGGGGCATACTGGGGCCAACGTCCTGACTTTC. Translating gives CACVQGHTGANVLTF.

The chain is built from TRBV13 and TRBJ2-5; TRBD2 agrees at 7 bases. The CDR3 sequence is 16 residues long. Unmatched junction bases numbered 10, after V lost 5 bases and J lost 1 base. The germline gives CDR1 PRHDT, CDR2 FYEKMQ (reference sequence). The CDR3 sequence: CASSPSGSGFQETQYF. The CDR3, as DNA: TGTGCCAGCAGCCCCTCTGGTAGCGGGTTCCAAGAGACCCAGTACTTC.

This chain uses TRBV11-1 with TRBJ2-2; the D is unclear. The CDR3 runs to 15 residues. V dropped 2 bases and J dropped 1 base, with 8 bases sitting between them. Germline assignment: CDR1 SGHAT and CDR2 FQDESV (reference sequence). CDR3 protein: CASSLTAGNTGELFF. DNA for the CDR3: TGTGCCAGCAGCTTAACGGCAGGGAACACCGGGGAGCTGTTTTTT. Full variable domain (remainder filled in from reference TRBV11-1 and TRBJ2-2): EAEVAQSPRYKITEKSQAVAFWCDPISGHATLYWYRQILGQGPELLVQFQDESVVDDSQLPKDRFSAERLKGVDSTLKIQPAELGDSAMYLCASSLTAGNTGELFFGEGSRLTVL.

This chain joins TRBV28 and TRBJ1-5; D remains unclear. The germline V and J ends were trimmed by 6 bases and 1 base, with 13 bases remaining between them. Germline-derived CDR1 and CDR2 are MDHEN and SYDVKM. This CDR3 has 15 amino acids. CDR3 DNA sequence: TGTGCCAGCAGGGGCGGGGTAATAAGCAATCAGCCCCAGCATTTT. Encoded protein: CASRGGVISNQPQHF. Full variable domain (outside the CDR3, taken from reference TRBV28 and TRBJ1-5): DVKVTQSSRYLVKRTGEKVFLECVQDMDHENMFWYRQDPGLGLRLIYFSYDVKMKEKGDIPEGYSVSREKKERFSLILESASTNQTSMYLCASRGGVISNQPQHFGDGTRLSIL.

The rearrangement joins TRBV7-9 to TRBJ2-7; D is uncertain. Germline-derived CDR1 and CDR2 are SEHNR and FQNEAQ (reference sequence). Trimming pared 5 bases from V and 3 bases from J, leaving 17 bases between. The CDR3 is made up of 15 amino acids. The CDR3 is CASSRPLVSSYEQYF. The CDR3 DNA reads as TGTGCCAGCAGCCGCCCATTAGTCTCTAGCTACGAGCAGTACTTC.

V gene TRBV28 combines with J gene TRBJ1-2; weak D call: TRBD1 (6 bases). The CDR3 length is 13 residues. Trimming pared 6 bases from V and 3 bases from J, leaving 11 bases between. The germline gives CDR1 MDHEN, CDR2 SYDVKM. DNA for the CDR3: TGTGCCAGCAGCCTCAGGACAGACTATGGCTACACCTTC. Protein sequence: CASSLRTDYGYTF.

CDR3 DNA: TGTGCCAGCAGCGTAGCTGTGACTAGCGGGAACACCGGGGAGCTGTTTTTT. This translates into CASSVAVTSGNTGELFF. V is TRBV9 and J is TRBJ2-2; 9 positions agree with TRBD2. Germline values: CDR1 SGDLS, CDR2 YYNGEE. The V gene end was trimmed by 0 bases and the J gene end by 1 base; junction bases not matched to a gene: 4. This CDR3 spans 17 amino acids.

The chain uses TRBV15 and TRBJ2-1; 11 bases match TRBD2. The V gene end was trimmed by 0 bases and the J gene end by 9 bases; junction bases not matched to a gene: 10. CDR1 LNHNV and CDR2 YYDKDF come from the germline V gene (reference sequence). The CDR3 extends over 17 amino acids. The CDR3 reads CATSREGLRLAGPEQFF. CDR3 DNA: TGTGCCACCAGCAGAGAAGGGCTGAGACTAGCGGGACCTGAGCAGTTCTTC.

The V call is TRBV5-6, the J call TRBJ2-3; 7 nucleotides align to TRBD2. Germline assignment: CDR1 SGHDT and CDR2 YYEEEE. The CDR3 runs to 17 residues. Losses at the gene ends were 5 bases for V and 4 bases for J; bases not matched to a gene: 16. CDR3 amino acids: CASRSAVAGDWADTQYF. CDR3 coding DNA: TGTGCCAGCAGGTCGGCCGTGGCGGGGGATTGGGCAGATACGCAGTATTTT.

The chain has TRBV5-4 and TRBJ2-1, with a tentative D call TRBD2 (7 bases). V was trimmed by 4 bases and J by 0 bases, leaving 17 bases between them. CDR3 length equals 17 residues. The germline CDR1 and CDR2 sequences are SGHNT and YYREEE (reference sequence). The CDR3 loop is CASSPEGGGSSYNEQFF. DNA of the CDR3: TGTGCCAGCAGCCCTGAAGGGGGGGGAAGCTCCTACAATGAGCAGTTCTTC.

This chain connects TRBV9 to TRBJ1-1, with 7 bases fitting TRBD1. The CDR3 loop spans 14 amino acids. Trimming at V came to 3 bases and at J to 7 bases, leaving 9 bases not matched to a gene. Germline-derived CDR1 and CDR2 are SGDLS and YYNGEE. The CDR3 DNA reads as TGTGCCAGCAGCGCCAACAGGGGTGGGGGTGAAGCTTTCTTT. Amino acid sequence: CASSANRGGGEAFF.

The CDR3 loop reads CASSPGTGSGEQFF. The CDR3 bases are TGTGCCAGCAGTCCCGGGACAGGGTCTGGTGAGCAGTTCTTC. The chain carries TRBV28 and TRBJ2-1; 9 bases fit TRBD1. The length of the CDR3 is 14 residues. Germline CDR1 MDHEN, CDR2 SYDVKM. V shed 5 bases, J shed 9 bases, and the junction held 8 bases outside the gene matches.

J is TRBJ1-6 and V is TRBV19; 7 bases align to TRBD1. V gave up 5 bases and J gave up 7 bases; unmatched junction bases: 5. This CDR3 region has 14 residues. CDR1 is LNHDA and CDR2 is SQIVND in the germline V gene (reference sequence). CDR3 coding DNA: TGTGCCAGTAGTTTCGACAGGGTCAATTCACCCCTCCACTTT. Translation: CASSFDRVNSPLHF.

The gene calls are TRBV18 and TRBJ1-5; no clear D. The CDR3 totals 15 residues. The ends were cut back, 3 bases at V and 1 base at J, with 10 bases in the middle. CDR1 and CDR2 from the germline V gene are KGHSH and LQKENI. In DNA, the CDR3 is TGTGCCAGCTCACCCCTAGAAGGCAGCAATCAGCCCCAGCATTTT. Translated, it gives CASSPLEGSNQPQHF.

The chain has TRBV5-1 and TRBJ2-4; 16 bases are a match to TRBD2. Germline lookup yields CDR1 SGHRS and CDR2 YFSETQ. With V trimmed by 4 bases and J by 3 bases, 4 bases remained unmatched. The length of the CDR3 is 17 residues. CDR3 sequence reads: CASSKGTSGRDKNIQYF. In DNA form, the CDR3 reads TGCGCCAGCAGCAAAGGGACTAGCGGGAGGGACAAAAACATTCAGTACTTC.

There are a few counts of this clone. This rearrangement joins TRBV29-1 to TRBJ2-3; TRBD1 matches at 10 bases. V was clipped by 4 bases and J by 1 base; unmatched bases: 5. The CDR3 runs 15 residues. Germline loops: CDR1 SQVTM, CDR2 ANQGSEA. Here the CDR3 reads CSVGGGTGGTDTQYF. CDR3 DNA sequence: TGCAGCGTTGGGGGCGGGACAGGGGGCACAGATACGCAGTATTTT.

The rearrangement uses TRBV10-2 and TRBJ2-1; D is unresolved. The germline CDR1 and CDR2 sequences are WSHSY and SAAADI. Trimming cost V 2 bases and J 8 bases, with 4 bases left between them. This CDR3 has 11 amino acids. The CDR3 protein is CASSEPYEQFF. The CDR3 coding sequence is TGCGCCAGCAGTGAGCCGTATGAGCAGTTCTTC.

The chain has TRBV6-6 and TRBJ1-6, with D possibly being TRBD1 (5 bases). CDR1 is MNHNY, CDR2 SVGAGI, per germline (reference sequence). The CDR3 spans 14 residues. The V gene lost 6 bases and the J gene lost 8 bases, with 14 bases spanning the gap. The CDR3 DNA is TGTGCCAGCAGCGGACAAATTGTGGATTCACCCCTCCACTTT. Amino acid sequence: CASSGQIVDSPLHF.